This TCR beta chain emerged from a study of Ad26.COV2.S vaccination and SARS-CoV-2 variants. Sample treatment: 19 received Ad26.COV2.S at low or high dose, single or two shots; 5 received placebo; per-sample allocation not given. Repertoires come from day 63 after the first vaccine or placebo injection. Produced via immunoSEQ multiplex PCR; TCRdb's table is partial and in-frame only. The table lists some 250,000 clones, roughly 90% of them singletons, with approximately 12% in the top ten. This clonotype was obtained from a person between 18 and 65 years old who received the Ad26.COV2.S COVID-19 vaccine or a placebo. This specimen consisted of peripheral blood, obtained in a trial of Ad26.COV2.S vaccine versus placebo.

The CDR3 spells CASSFSGQATYEQYF. The CDR3 DNA follows: TGCGCCAGCAGCTTTTCGGGACAGGCCACCTACGAGCAGTACTTC. The rearrangement joins TRBV4-3 to TRBJ2-7, with 8 bases fitting TRBD1. Germline V gene lookup returns CDR1 LGHNA and CDR2 YSLEER. Trimming cost V 5 bases and J 2 bases; bases outside gene matches: 8. The CDR3 covers 15 residues.